This T cell receptor (beta chain) is drawn from a study of blood T cell repertoires in COVID-19. Study-wide background: COVID-19 samples, acute and convalescent, were from the United States, Italy and Spain. T cells, B-cell-depleted T cells, or PBMCs supplied cDNA or gDNA.

This CDR3 contains 13 residues. The germline gives CDR1 SGHDT, CDR2 YYEEEE. V was shortened by 0 bases and J by 5 bases, with 8 bases between the two germline ends. In the source study's methods: Amplification of reference gene primers was used by the study to estimate nucleated cell counts. Data came from immunoSEQ multiplex PCR; TCRdb stores just in-frame clones and leaves some out. V, J and clone size derive from that table, while D and trimming were established from the DNA sequence. The sample has 250,000 to 300,000 clones, 70% to 90% seen once. The rearrangement uses TRBV5-6 and TRBJ2-5, with no clear D. The sequence was collected from a woman in her 70s with acute or convalescent COVID-19. The sequenced sample was peripheral blood. CDR3 residues: CASSLAQIETQYF. The DNA for the CDR3 is TGTGCCAGCAGCTTGGCACAGATTGAGACCCAGTACTTC.